The 25 T cell receptor beta chains below all came from one sample that was sequenced in a study of shared clonotypes between healthy human individuals. The assay was immunoSEQ multiplex PCR, and TCRdb's table has in-frame clones only and misses some. This sample carries more than 2,000,000 clones, more than 90% of them seen once, and the ten largest clones take around 0.14%. Sequencing was performed on naive CD4+ T cells sorted from blood. The subset: CD45RA+ positively selected. Receptor source: a man between 18 and 29 years old in good health.

This sequence joins TRBV7-2 and TRBJ2-7; 7 positions match TRBD2. The germline gives CDR1 SGHTA, CDR2 FQGNSA. The CDR3 is 13 residues long. After removal of 8 bases from V and 4 bases from J, the junction contained 8 bases not matched to a gene. The CDR3 reads CASLAPGGYEQYF. CDR3 nucleotides: TGTGCCAGCCTAGCCCCCGGGGGGTACGAGCAGTACTTC.

The chain joins TRBV10-3 to TRBJ1-6, with D tentatively TRBD1 (5 bases). The CDR3 runs to 13 residues. Trimming pared 4 bases from V and 10 bases from J, leaving 11 bases between. The germline gives CDR1 ENHRY, CDR2 SYGVKD. For the CDR3, the DNA is TGTGCCATCAGTGGAGATAGGGGCTCACCCCTCCACTTT. Its translation is CAISGDRGSPLHF.

This clone was observed a single time. The chain uses TRBV4-1 and TRBJ2-3; 9 nucleotides agree with TRBD2. From germline, CDR1 is MGHRA and CDR2 YSYEKL. Trimming took 4 bases from V and 3 from J; bases not matched to a gene: 8. This CDR3 is 16 amino acids long. The CDR3 DNA sequence: TGCGCCAGCAGCCTTCGAGCGGGAGGAGGTACAGATACGCAGTATTTT. This sequence encodes CASSLRAGGGTDTQYF.

V usage is TRBV28 and J usage is TRBJ1-2; 8 bases agree with TRBD1. V lost 8 bases and J lost 8; bases outside the gene matches: 13. This CDR3 is 14 amino acids long. Germline values: CDR1 MDHEN, CDR2 SYDVKM. CDR3 coding DNA: TGTGCCAGCTGGCGAGGACAGGGTACGCAAGGCTACACCTTC. Protein: CASWRGQGTQGYTF.

The chain combines TRBV29-1 with TRBJ1-2; no clear D. This CDR3 has 11 amino acids. Trimming took off 0 bases at V and 6 bases at J, with 5 bases between the two ends. Germline V lookup: CDR1 SQVTM, CDR2 ANQGSEA. For the CDR3, the DNA is TGCAGCGTTGAAGATTCGGATGGCTACACCTTC. It is translated as CSVEDSDGYTF.

This chain uses TRBV28 with TRBJ1-2, with D unresolved. This CDR3 has 17 residues. Germline CDR1 is MDHEN and CDR2 is SYDVKM. Between the trimmed V and J ends, which lost 3 bases and 3 bases, there was a span of 20 bases. The CDR3, as DNA: TGTGCCAGCAGTTTGGGGTCGCCGAACAGCCTGTACTATGGCTACACCTTC. Its protein is CASSLGSPNSLYYGYTF.

This clone was observed a few times. Written as DNA, the CDR3 is TGTGCCAGCAGCTTTGTATCCGGGACTGAAGCTTTCTTT. It yields the protein CASSFVSGTEAFF. This chain uses TRBV5-6 with TRBJ1-1; D not resolved. V was cut by 2 bases and J by 5 bases, with 10 bases left in between. Germline V gene data show CDR1 as SGHDT and CDR2 as YYEEEE. The CDR3 is 13 amino acids.

As for this clone: The sample has other DNA sequences that encode this CDR3 too. The V gene is TRBV5-1, the J gene TRBJ1-1; no reliable D call. CDR3 size: 14 residues. The germline V gene has CDR1 SGHRS and CDR2 YFSETQ. V gave up 0 bases and J gave up 1 base, with 7 bases separating them. DNA of the CDR3: TGCGCCAGCAGCTTGGGGTCGGCGAACACTGAAGCTTTCTTT. Its protein is CASSLGSANTEAFF.

Remarks on this clone: The sample carries other DNA sequences with the same CDR3. J is TRBJ1-2 and V is TRBV18; TRBD1 matches at 8 bases. Germline CDR1 is KGHSH and CDR2 is LQKENI. The J segment lost 1 base and the V segment lost 3 bases, leaving 1 base of the junction unmatched. The CDR3 contains 14 residues. The CDR3 loop is CASSPTGDNYGYTF. The CDR3 DNA is TGTGCCAGCTCACCGACAGGGGATAACTATGGCTACACCTTC. The full variable domain, rest sourced from reference TRBV18 and TRBJ1-2, is NAGVMQNPRHLVRRRGQEARLRCSPMKGHSHVYWYRQLPEEGLKFMVYLQKENIIDESGMPKERFSAEFPKEGPSILRIQQVVRGDSAAYFCASSPTGDNYGYTFGSGTRLTVV.

This clone was seen once. V and J are TRBV7-9 and TRBJ2-3; no clear D. The ends were cut back, 5 bases at V and 2 bases at J, with 20 bases in the middle. The CDR3 loop spans 17 amino acids. Germline CDR1 SEHNR, CDR2 FQNEAQ (reference sequence). CDR3 in amino acids: CASSHAQAGLSTDTQYF. CDR3 DNA: TGTGCCAGCAGCCACGCCCAAGCAGGCCTCTCCACAGATACGCAGTATTTT.

This clone was observed a single time. CDR3 DNA sequence: TGTGCCAGCAGTTTAAATTCTAGGAGGGGGCCCAAAAACATTCAGTACTTC. Encoded protein: CASSLNSRRGPKNIQYF. The gene calls are TRBV28 and TRBJ2-4, with D maybe TRBD1 (7 bases). Per germline, CDR1 MDHEN and CDR2 SYDVKM. The CDR3 is 17 residues long. The V end was cut by 2 bases, the J end by 2 bases, with 16 bases between.

The V gene is TRBV30, the J gene TRBJ2-7, with TRBD2 matching 11 bases. The CDR3 sequence is 16 residues long. Germline assignment: CDR1 GTSNPN and CDR2 SVGIG (reference sequence). J was trimmed by 2 bases and V by 2 bases; bases with no gene match: 8. Written as DNA, the CDR3 is TGTGCCTGGAGTAGGGGGATAGCGGGAGGGCCCTACGAGCAGTACTTC. It yields the protein CAWSRGIAGGPYEQYF. Filled out from reference TRBV30 and TRBJ2-7, the complete variable domain reads SQTIHQWPATLVQPVGSPLSLECTVEGTSNPNLYWYRQAAGRGLQLLFYSVGIGQISSEVPQNLSASRPQDRQFILSSKKLLLSDSGFYLCAWSRGIAGGPYEQYFGPGTRLTVT.

The rearrangement links TRBV19 to TRBJ2-7; D is perhaps TRBD1 (5 bases). Germline V gives CDR1 LNHDA, CDR2 SQIVND (reference sequence). Trimming removed 8 bases at V and 2 bases at J, with 13 bases between. The CDR3 has 13 amino acids. CDR3 amino acids: CASRLGPTYEQYF. The CDR3 DNA reads TGTGCCAGTCGGTTGGGGCCGACCTACGAGCAGTACTTC.

The chain couples TRBV6-1 to TRBJ2-7, with 7 bases fitting TRBD2. The CDR3 is made up of 15 amino acids. After removal of 2 bases from V and 3 bases from J, the junction contained 7 bases not matched to a gene. Per the germline V gene, CDR1 is MNHNS and CDR2 is SASEGT. The CDR3 reads CASSESSGALYEQYF. In DNA form, the CDR3 reads TGTGCCAGCAGTGAATCTAGCGGAGCCCTCTACGAGCAGTACTTC.

This chain uses TRBV7-2 with TRBJ2-3; TRBD1 matches 8 bases. The ends lost 3 bases at V and 7 bases at J; junction bases unmatched: 12. The CDR3 has 16 residues. Germline V lookup: CDR1 SGHTA, CDR2 FQGNSA. The CDR3 DNA reads as TGTGCCAGCAGCTTTGGCCTGGACAGGGTCGGAAATACGCAGTATTTT. Translating it yields CASSFGLDRVGNTQYF.

For the CDR3, the DNA is TGTGCCAGCAGCTTAGCCGACCCGACAGGTAGCAATTCACCCCTCCACTTT. Residues: CASSLADPTGSNSPLHF. The V call is TRBV7-6, the J call TRBJ1-6, with D possibly being TRBD1 (6 bases). Looked up from germline, CDR1 is SGHVS and CDR2 is FNYEAQ. Trimming removed 0 bases from V and 7 bases from J, with 16 bases in between. The CDR3 has 17 residues.

The chain links TRBV7-9 to TRBJ2-2; D gene uncertain. The CDR3 has 15 residues. Trimming shortened V by 4 bases and J by 1 base, and 10 bases separated the two germline ends. Germline lookup yields CDR1 SEHNR and CDR2 FQNEAQ (reference sequence). The DNA for the CDR3 is TGTGCCAGCAGCTCCTCTCCGGTGAACACCGGGGAGCTGTTTTTT. It translates to CASSSSPVNTGELFF.

The genes are TRBV15 and TRBJ1-4, with D uncertain. V lost 2 bases, J lost 10 bases, and 23 bases lay in between. Germline V gene lookup returns CDR1 LNHNV and CDR2 YYDKDF (reference sequence). This CDR3 is 17 amino acids long. The CDR3 loop is CATSRSGYKIRASKLFF. The CDR3, as DNA: TGTGCCACCAGCAGATCCGGGTATAAGATCCGAGCCTCAAAACTGTTTTTT.

J is TRBJ1-2 and V is TRBV18; tentatively, D is TRBD1 (6 bases). The CDR3 runs to 15 residues. V was clipped by 5 bases and J by 0 bases, with 13 bases between them. CDR1 is KGHSH and CDR2 is LQKENI in the germline V gene. CDR3 sequence reads: CASSAPTGSNYGYTF. The CDR3 DNA is TGTGCCAGCTCAGCTCCGACAGGTTCTAACTATGGCTACACCTTC.

For the CDR3, the DNA is TGTGCCAGCAACCTGGGACCTTCGAACACCGGGGAGCTGTTTTTT. This codes for CASNLGPSNTGELFF. This chain links TRBV7-8 with TRBJ2-2; D tentatively reads TRBD1 or TRBD2 (5 bases each). This CDR3 has 15 residues. The germline V gene encodes CDR1 SGHVS and CDR2 FQNEAQ. Between the trimmed V and J ends, which lost 7 bases and 0 bases, there was a span of 12 bases.

The rearrangement uses TRBV19 and TRBJ2-5; 8 bases are shared with TRBD1. CDR1 and CDR2 from the germline V gene are LNHDA and SQIVND (reference sequence). The CDR3 has 15 residues. Trimming cost V 10 bases and J 2 bases; bases outside gene matches: 12. The CDR3 nucleotides are TGTGCCACCACCCGGACAGGGTGGGTGCAAGAGACCCAGTACTTC. Translation: CATTRTGWVQETQYF.

The CDR3: CASSIQGDQPQHF. The CDR3, as DNA: TGCGCCAGCAGTATACAGGGGGATCAGCCCCAGCATTTT. The chain has TRBV5-1 and TRBJ1-5, with 8 positions matching TRBD1. The germline CDR1 and CDR2 sequences are SGHRS and YFSETQ. The CDR3 is 13 amino acids. V lost 5 bases and J lost 5; bases outside the gene matches: 3.

This sequence joins TRBV30 and TRBJ2-7; 12 nucleotides line up with TRBD2. CDR1 is GTSNPN, CDR2 SVGIG, per germline (reference sequence). Trimming removed 3 bases from V and 12 bases from J; junction bases left unmatched: 12. This CDR3 has 14 amino acids. CDR3 sequence (DNA): TGTGCCTGGAGACCGGGACTAGCGGGCCAGGGGGGGTACTTC. Amino acid sequence: CAWRPGLAGQGGYF.

The chain combines TRBV19 with TRBJ1-5, with a tentative D call TRBD1 (5 bases). V lost 0 bases and J lost 2, with 8 bases in between. This CDR3 is 15 amino acids long. The V gene's germline CDR1 is LNHDA and CDR2 SQIVND (reference sequence). CDR3 in amino acids: CASSIDRVGNQPQHF. The CDR3 DNA reads TGTGCCAGTAGTATAGACAGGGTAGGCAATCAGCCCCAGCATTTT.

The chain recombines TRBV5-1 with TRBJ2-7; TRBD1 might be the D (6 bases). The CDR3 length is 15 residues. The V gene's germline CDR1 is SGHRS and CDR2 YFSETQ. V was shortened by 4 bases and J by 2 bases, with 16 bases between the two germline ends. The DNA for the CDR3 is TGCGCCAGCAGCCCAGGACAGAATCTTGCCTACGAGCAGTACTTC. Translated, it gives CASSPGQNLAYEQYF. Based on the CDR3 plus reference TRBV5-1 and TRBJ2-7, the full variable domain is KAGVTQTPRYLIKTRGQQVTLSCSPISGHRSVSWYQQTPGQGLQFLFEYFSETQRNKGNFPGRFSGRQFSNSRSEMNVSTLELGDSALYLCASSPGQNLAYEQYFGPGTRLTVT.